This T cell receptor beta chain was captured by sequencing in a study of cytomegalovirus exposure and HLA in healthy donors (dated by TCRdb to about 2017). Regarding the study in general: An earlier analysis of roughly 630 of the donors reported 250 to 350 Gb of sequence data and 117 million unique TCR beta sequences from roughly 200 million T cells. Using immunosequencing, the study profiled T cell repertoires from 500 to 800 subjects and related those repertoires to cytomegalovirus serostatus. Every repertoire in the discovery cohort had been generated on one and the same sequencing platform. HLA typing covered class I and class II loci at four-digit resolution. Rather than drawing on any new phenotypic data, the later analysis identified candidate immune exposures from TCR beta sequences and the way those sequences occurred across donors. In a later analysis, previously published TCR beta repertoires from roughly 710 donors were re-analyzed and high-resolution HLA genotyping was added so that TCR occurrence patterns could be studied. Among 300 to 500 genotyped donors of the cohort, an average of roughly 230,000 unique TCR beta nucleotide sequences was sequenced per donor, of which 15% to 20% were non-productive. Of the roughly 390 genotyped donors, approximately 80% were placed in the genetic ancestry cluster associated with self-reported Caucasian donors. About 280 gigabases of sequencing data and roughly 81 million unique TCR sequences made up an early release that covered approximately 620 HLA-typed donors. To decide whether each TCR beta V gene segment behaved as functional or pseudogenic, an earlier analysis of fewer than 750 of the donors relied on high-throughput TCR beta sequencing. Several DR-DQ haplotypes were handled as single units for association and clustering, since linkage in the cohort was strong. Besides the first cohort of 666 subjects, a separate validation cohort made up of about 120 different subjects was used. Alongside the repertoire data, information on donor age, sex, ethnicity and CMV serostatus was compiled. The study aimed to test whether signatures of past pathogen exposure could be identified by cataloging public T cell receptors. Genome-wide SNP genotypes for about three fifths of the roughly 670 donors were used in a later genetic analysis, which treated that subset as a discovery cohort. The number of donors typed differed by locus, with about 629-630 for A, B, C, DRB1 and DQB1, 522 for DQA1, some 570 for DPA1, and approximately 470 for DPB1. The study combined high-throughput TCR immunosequencing, statistical association of individual TCRs with disease status, and machine learning to predict cytomegalovirus infection status. What the research found in general, with its limitations: Compared with the roughly 670-donor mean, donors in an Asian-associated ancestry cluster had fewer N-insertions in productive TCRs, according to a later genetic analysis. In both the original and validation cohorts, the classifier was reported to diagnose cytomegalovirus status with high specificity and sensitivity. In a later analysis, most CMV-associated TCR beta chains were found to appear HLA-restricted, with HLA associations seemingly driven largely by CMV exposure. Several of the top co-occurrence clusters appeared to be linked to parvovirus B19, influenza, CMV and Epstein-Barr virus, according to a later analysis. In a later analysis, the rate of TCR association differed among HLA loci, with DRB1 alleles having the most associated TCRs and HLA-C alleles having the fewest. Correlated functional status among segregating V segments might reflect linkage disequilibrium, but an unknown experimental factor could not be ruled out. A few of the identified cytomegalovirus-associated TCR beta chains were confirmed in vitro to be specific for cytomegalovirus antigens. At a false discovery rate of 0.05, a later analysis linked roughly 17,000 TCR beta sequences to specific HLA alleles. It was suggested by the authors that the approach could potentially be generalized to other disease states and immunological phenotypes. HLA typing was unavailable for some donors at each locus, so association tests used only the typed subset. Broadly in line with IMGT annotations, most TCR beta V segments showed up in productive rearrangements about 87% or about 30% of the time in an earlier analysis of several hundred of the donors. Across donors, most TCR sequences were observed very rarely, whereas some public TCRs were present in many individuals. The 87-base-pair reads could not distinguish some IMGT-functional V segments, including TRBV6-2 and TRBV6-3, so those segments were excluded. An association between a missense DCLRE1C variant and V-gene and J-gene trimming of TCR beta chains was found in a later genetic analysis and replicated in an independent cohort. A further reported finding was that TCR beta sequences accurately predicted the HLA-A and HLA-B alleles for most subjects in the first cohort. Because counts were too low, roughly 16 rarely observed V segments, including chromosome 9 orphons, were left out of the earlier analysis of a few hundred of the donors. Compared with equally common non-associated chains, HLA-associated TCR beta chains in a later analysis were more clonally expanded and had lower generation probabilities. The study gave a list of 150 to 200 TCR beta chains associated with cytomegalovirus. Roughly uniform sequencing depth across donors was assumed in presence/absence analyses, although this assumption may not hold. For the cohort, immune exposure information was limited to CMV serostatus. Only TCR beta chains were sequenced in this cohort, and the absence of alpha or paired-chain data limited detectable features. A cluster of highly shared sequence variants was judged likely to represent a technical artifact of the sequencing pipeline. When HLA alleles, especially DR and DQ, strongly co-occurred, TCR associations were difficult to assign to individual alleles.

Its CDR3 holds 13 amino acids, cysteine through phenylalanine. Of the read, only the CDR3 DNA is kept; its 39 bases are in frame from base 1. V is trimmed back by 0 bases and J by 15 bases, and the junction contains 7 bases that no gene match accounts for. Reading the germline V gene gives CDR1 SGHAT and CDR2 FQNNGV. The cohort consisted of more than 650 healthy bone marrow donors. At the time of sampling, all cohort members were nominally healthy, though unrecorded immune exposures were likely present. The donor was CMV seropositive and was included in the group of some 290 seropositive cohort members. Every donor gave a peripheral blood sample, and the peripheral blood mononuclear cells from that sample were used for TCR beta sequencing. The Qiagen DNeasy Blood Extraction Kit was used to extract genomic DNA from the blood cell samples. To prepare the library, the immunoSEQ multiplex PCR assay was applied. A mixture of 60 forward primers for TCR Vbeta segments and 13 reverse primers for TCR Jbeta segments was used in the multiplex PCR. A multiplex PCR assay on genomic DNA amplified the CDR3 region of rearranged TCR beta genes. The amplified TCR beta libraries were sequenced on the Illumina HiSeq System as 87-base-pair reads. From the authors' description of their analysis: Across the roughly 640 repertoires, a later analysis counted 60 million to 90 million unique TCR beta chains, roughly 11 million of which were shared by at least two donors. A nearest-neighbor algorithm error-corrected the raw reads and collapsed the reads into unique sequences, merging closely related sequences to remove PCR and sequencing errors. To assign V, D and J gene segments, CDR3 sequences were aligned to IMGT reference sequences. For a sequence to be retained, at least a six-nucleotide match to both a V gene segment and a J gene segment was required. A rearrangement counted as productive if the CDR3 had no stop codons and remained in frame with V and J, and every other rearrangement counted as non-productive. Following IMGT convention, CDR3 was defined as the stretch from the second conserved V-encoded cysteine to the conserved J-encoded phenylalanine. The earlier analysis of approximately 590 of the donors excluded any sequence lacking an unambiguous match to a single V gene segment. In an earlier analysis of 587 of the donors, a V segment was called functional when productive rearrangements were above 56.7%, and segregating when the standard deviation between donors exceeded 5%. To diagnose cytomegalovirus status from the catalog of TCR beta chain sequences, a statistical classification framework was built. V and J gene assignment, in a later analysis, came from comparing TCR nucleotide sequences with IMGT/GENE-DB human TR gene sequences. In a later analysis, CDR3 sequences and most-parsimonious VDJ recombination scenarios were assigned using the TCRdist pipeline. A later analysis defined each TCR beta chain by its CDR3 amino acid sequence plus V-gene family, and excluded reads lacking a unique V-gene family. In a later analysis, 500 to 650 highly shared, low-generation-probability nucleotide sequences were removed to address suspected cross-contamination and a sequencing artifact. In a later analysis, a clonal expansion index for each public chain was calculated from normalized within-repertoire ranks of inferred template counts. In a later analysis, generation probabilities were computed with a VDJ recombination model fitted to out-of-frame rearrangements, and the resulting probabilities were checked against IGoR. Hypergeometric tests were used in a later analysis to score TCR-TCR, TCR-HLA and TCR-CMV co-occurrence, with a repertoire-size bias correction applied to the TCR pairs. A later analysis estimated false discovery rates by permuting HLA or CMV assignments 20 times. In a later analysis, co-occurring TCRs were grouped using DBSCAN, and TCRdist sequence similarity was added for clustering within HLA-allele-positive subsets. Co-occurrence clustering excluded repertoires with fewer than 30,000 or more than 120,000 public chains, plus five with anomalous nucleotide sharing. TCRdb took over this immuneACCESS table, retaining in-frame rearrangements with V and J assigned. Such tables are incomplete; in checked studies, under half of the missing clones stem from an unresolved V gene, and the remainder is unexplained. V, J and clone size reflect that table, while D and trimming were determined from the DNA. This sample gives approximately 100,000 clones in total; roughly three quarters of them show up just once. The top ten hold 12% of the sample.

As concerns this clone: No cognate antigen has been identified for it. Base qualities are missing; no much larger clone stands one base away.

The V gene is TRBV11-2 and the J gene is TRBJ2-1; 8 of the junction bases match TRBD2. Material for sequencing was PBMCs. The TCR was taken from a woman aged 40 to 50 in good health and CMV-seropositive. The CDR3 is CASSLDQRGRGFF. The sequenced DNA: TGTGCCAGCAGCTTAGATCAGCGGGGGCGGGGGTTCTTC.